The 22 T cell receptor beta chains in this list originate from one sample, sequenced in a study of cytomegalovirus exposure and HLA in healthy donors. The PCR ran on 60 Vbeta and 13 Jbeta primers. The assay was immunoSEQ multiplex PCR, and TCRdb's table has in-frame clones only and misses some. The sample contains 100,000 or so clones, around 72% of which appear only once. Material for sequencing was PBMCs. The source is a male donor in good health and CMV-seronegative.

V is TRBV15 and J is TRBJ2-5, with TRBD2 matching over 11 bases. Germline V CDR1 and CDR2: LNHNV, YYDKDF (reference sequence). Germline trimming cut 0 bases from V and 4 bases from J; bases unmatched to any gene: 7. The CDR3 consists of 17 residues. CDR3 coding DNA: TGTGCCACCAGCAGAGATCGACTAGCGGGAAAGTTAGAGACCCAGTACTTC. This gives the protein CATSRDRLAGKLETQYF.

V gene TRBV5-8 combines with J gene TRBJ1-2, with 9 bases fitting TRBD1. The germline V gene has CDR1 SGHTS and CDR2 YDEGEE. V trimming: 4 bases; J trimming: 6 bases; junction bases outside the gene matches: 1. CDR3 length: 12 residues. CDR3 in amino acids: CASSRTGDGYTF. The CDR3 nucleotides read TGTGCCAGCAGCCGGACAGGGGATGGCTACACCTTC.

This clone has just a few counts. The chain links TRBV25-1 to TRBJ2-6, with 7 bases fitting TRBD1. The CDR3 sequence is 16 residues long. V shed 5 bases and J 1 base; nucleotides not matched to a gene: 5. Germline V lookup: CDR1 MGHDK, CDR2 SYGVNS. CDR3 protein: CASSRDSISGANVLTF. Here the CDR3 DNA reads TGTGCCAGCAGTAGGGACAGCATATCTGGGGCCAACGTCCTGACTTTC.

This sequence joins TRBV5-1 and TRBJ1-2, with D tentatively TRBD1 (6 bases). The CDR3 is 14 amino acids. The V end was cut by 5 bases, the J end by 5 bases, with 16 bases between. In germline, CDR1 is SGHRS, CDR2 YFSETQ. The CDR3 protein is CASSSQGRGYGYTF. The DNA for the CDR3 is TGCGCCAGCAGTTCTCAGGGGAGAGGATATGGCTACACCTTC.

In its sample, this clone was seen once. The chain couples TRBV29-1 to TRBJ1-2, with D tentatively TRBD1 (6 bases). Trimming left V 7 bases short and J 7 bases short, with 10 bases between. The length of the CDR3 is 10 residues. Germline CDR1 is SQVTM and CDR2 is ANQGSEA. CDR3 in DNA: TGCAGCGCAAACAGGGCTGGCTACACCTTC. This encodes CSANRAGYTF.

The CDR3 nucleotides read TGTGCCAGCAGCCTTCTTGGAGCTTCCATCGGGGCCTACGAGCAGTACTTC. Protein product: CASSLLGASIGAYEQYF. The rearrangement joins TRBV5-6 to TRBJ2-7; D is perhaps TRBD2 (5 bases). V lost 4 bases and J lost 2, with 22 bases in between. This CDR3 comprises 17 residues. The germline CDR1 and CDR2 sequences are SGHDT and YYEEEE. Based on the CDR3 plus reference TRBV5-6 and TRBJ2-7, the full variable domain is DAGVTQSPTHLIKTRGQQVTLRCSPKSGHDTVSWYQQALGQGPQFIFQYYEEEERQRGNFPDRFSGHQFPNYSSELNVNALLLGDSALYLCASSLLGASIGAYEQYFGPGTRLTVT.

The chain carries TRBV6-1 and TRBJ1-5; possible D gene TRBD1, 5 bases. CDR1 and CDR2 (germline): MNHNS, SASEGT. The CDR3 extends over 15 amino acids. V was pared by 5 bases and J by 3 bases, with 14 bases between. CDR3 region: CASSLTGAHNQPQHF. DNA for the CDR3: TGTGCCAGCAGTTTAACAGGCGCTCACAATCAGCCCCAGCATTTT.

The chain has TRBV13 and TRBJ2-7; TRBD2 is a possible D gene (5 bases). The CDR3 contains 13 residues. V lost 2 bases and J 5 bases, leaving 10 bases between the germline ends. CDR1 and CDR2 (germline): PRHDT, FYEKMQ (reference sequence). In DNA form, the CDR3 reads TGTGCCAGCAGCTTACGGAGGACCCACGAGCAGTACTTC. It specifies CASSLRRTHEQYF.

The chain employs TRBV6-5 and TRBJ1-6; D may be TRBD1 (5 bases). The germline V gene encodes CDR1 MNHEY and CDR2 SVGAGI. This CDR3 contains 14 residues. V lost 0 bases to trimming and J lost 14 bases, with 14 bases between them. CDR3 sequence: CASSYSRVGMALHF. The CDR3 nucleotides are TGTGCCAGCAGTTACTCCAGGGTGGGAATGGCCCTCCACTTT.

The CDR3 DNA sequence: TGTGCCAGTAGTTTTAGCGGCCTCGTTGGGGGAGACCAGCCCCAGCATTTT. It translates to CASSFSGLVGGDQPQHF. The chain joins TRBV19 to TRBJ1-5; TRBD1 might be the D (5 bases). Trimming left V 5 bases short and J 7 bases short, with 24 bases between. Germline V gene sequence: CDR1 LNHDA, CDR2 SQIVND (reference sequence). The CDR3 has 17 amino acids. Supplemented by reference TRBV19 and TRBJ1-5, the full variable domain reads DGGITQSPKYLFRKEGQNVTLSCEQNLNHDAMYWYRQDPGQGLRLIYYSQIVNDFQKGDIAEGYSVSREKKESFPLTVTSAQKNPTAFYLCASSFSGLVGGDQPQHFGDGTRLSIL.

V gene TRBV7-9 combines with J gene TRBJ1-1, with D possibly TRBD1 on 5 matching bases. The ends were cut back, 5 bases at V and 6 bases at J, with 13 bases in the middle. CDR3 length: 13 residues. Germline V gene sequence: CDR1 SEHNR, CDR2 FQNEAQ (reference sequence). The CDR3 DNA sequence: TGTGCCAGCAGCCCACAGGTATCAGCTGAAGCTTTCTTT. This codes for CASSPQVSAEAFF.

This sequence joins TRBV7-9 and TRBJ2-5; 7 nucleotides line up with TRBD1. CDR3 length equals 15 residues. Germline V lookup: CDR1 SEHNR, CDR2 FQNEAQ (reference sequence). The trim removed 1 base at V and 2 bases at J, leaving 4 bases unmatched. CDR3 nucleotides: TGTGCCAGCAGCTTAGGTGGCAGGGGGCAAGAGACCCAGTACTTC. Translating gives CASSLGGRGQETQYF.

V and J are TRBV5-1 and TRBJ1-2; possibly TRBD1 for D (5 bases). In germline, CDR1 is SGHRS, CDR2 YFSETQ. Trimming shortened V by 4 bases and J by 3 bases, and 13 bases separated the two germline ends. The CDR3 length is 14 residues. The chain's CDR3 is CASSPETAYYGYTF. The CDR3 bases are TGCGCCAGCAGCCCAGAGACAGCTTACTATGGCTACACCTTC.

The rearrangement links TRBV13 to TRBJ1-1; D gene unclear. CDR3 length: 11 residues. The V gene lost 4 bases and the J gene lost 5 bases, with 5 bases spanning the gap. The germline CDR1 and CDR2 sequences are PRHDT and FYEKMQ (reference sequence). The CDR3 coding sequence is TGTGCCAGCAGCTCCCCTACTGAAGCTTTCTTT. This translates into CASSSPTEAFF.

V and J are TRBV11-2 and TRBJ1-2; no clear D. The CDR3 consists of 14 residues. Germline CDR1 and CDR2: SGHAT and FQNNGV. Between the trimmed V and J ends, which lost 5 bases and 4 bases, there was a span of 14 bases. As DNA, the CDR3 is TGTGCCAGCAGCCCCACCAGTGGGCTCTATGGCTACACCTTC. It translates to CASSPTSGLYGYTF. Full variable domain (rest looked up from reference TRBV11-2 and TRBJ1-2): EAGVAQSPRYKIIEKRQSVAFWCNPISGHATLYWYQQILGQGPKLLIQFQNNGVVDDSQLPKDRFSAERLKGVDSTLKIQPAKLEDSAVYLCASSPTSGLYGYTFGSGTRLTVV.

Points on this clone: At one of its ends the junction is not consistent with the germline gene, which may arise from a read error. The rearrangement uses TRBV7-9 and TRBJ2-1, with D possibly being TRBD1 (7 bases). Germline-derived CDR1 and CDR2 are SEHNR and FQNEAQ (reference sequence). The CDR3 contains 13 residues. The CDR3 DNA is TGTTCCAGCAGCTTAGGCCAGGGGGGTGAGCAGTTCTTC. It encodes CSSSLGQGGEQFF.

The V gene is TRBV7-2, the J gene TRBJ2-5; TRBD2 matches 14 bases. Germline CDR1 and CDR2: SGHTA and FQGNSA. This CDR3 has 14 amino acids. Trimming at V came to 4 bases and at J to 11 bases, leaving 6 bases not matched to a gene. The CDR3 nucleotides read TGTGCCAGCAGCTCGCCGGGACTAGCGGGGGAGCAGTACTTC. This encodes CASSSPGLAGEQYF.

Of note for this clone: Different DNA sequences within this sample yield the same CDR3. V is TRBV5-1 and J is TRBJ2-3, with TRBD2 matching 8 bases. Trimming at V came to 4 bases and at J to 4 bases, leaving 2 bases not matched to a gene. CDR3 length equals 13 residues. CDR1 SGHRS and CDR2 YFSETQ come from the germline V gene. In nucleotides, the CDR3 is TGCGCCAGCAGCCCGGGGGGGTCAGATACGCAGTATTTT. Translation gives CASSPGGSDTQYF.

The V call is TRBV10-3, the J call TRBJ2-3, with 14 bases identical to TRBD2. The J segment lost 4 bases and the V segment lost 10 bases, leaving 7 bases of the junction unmatched. There are 15 residues in the CDR3. Germline CDR1 reads ENHRY; CDR2 reads SYGVKD. The CDR3 is CATLGTSGSPDTQYF. The CDR3 nucleotides are TGTGCCACCCTCGGGACTAGCGGGAGCCCAGATACGCAGTATTTT.

The genes are TRBV4-1 and TRBJ2-2; TRBD2 aligns across 13 bases. The CDR3 loop spans 16 amino acids. The germline CDR1 and CDR2 sequences are MGHRA and YSYEKL. With V trimmed by 2 bases and J by 3 bases, 0 bases remained unmatched. This CDR3 reads CASSQTSGRDTGELFF. As DNA, the CDR3 is TGCGCCAGCAGCCAAACTAGCGGGAGGGACACCGGGGAGCTGTTTTTT.

The chain links TRBV7-8 to TRBJ2-5; the match to TRBD2 covers 11 bases. The CDR3 loop spans 16 amino acids. V lost 2 bases and J lost 6; bases outside the gene matches: 8. Germline-derived CDR1 and CDR2 are SGHVS and FQNEAQ. The CDR3: CASSLTLAGGPKTQYF. Written as DNA, the CDR3 is TGTGCCAGCAGCTTAACCTTAGCGGGAGGGCCCAAGACCCAGTACTTC.

The chain joins TRBV9 to TRBJ1-2; 7 bases fit TRBD1. V shed 4 bases, J shed 0 bases, and the junction held 6 bases outside the gene matches. CDR3 length: 15 amino acids. Germline values: CDR1 SGDLS, CDR2 YYNGEE. The CDR3 coding sequence is TGTGCCAGCAGCCCAGGGGGGTTAACTAACTATGGCTACACCTTC. The encoded protein is CASSPGGLTNYGYTF.